This T cell receptor (beta chain) appears in the sequencing data of a study of T cells in Graves' hyperthyroidism and ophthalmopathy. Blood was drawn at first hyperthyroidism diagnosis, before any ophthalmopathy symptoms. Researchers took RNA transcripts and amplified the TCR beta CDR3 regions from them. TCR CDR3 underwent first-round RT-PCR with the HTBI primer set. TCRdb re-analysed the multiplex PCR reads in MiXCR, keeping a single row per CDR3 protein. The sample shows tens of thousands of distinct CDR3 sequences, around 48% of them seen only once. The CDR3 runs to 13 residues. Trimming removed 3 bases at V and 7 bases at J, with 12 bases between. The V gene's germline CDR1 is DFQATT and CDR2 SNEGSKA (reference sequence).

The sequence was obtained from a woman in her forties or fifties with Graves' hyperthyroidism that later progressed to Graves' ophthalmopathy. The rearrangement joins TRBV20-1 to TRBJ1-4; D unclear. The sample taken for sequencing was blood. CDR3: CSASPNEGEKLFF. The CDR3 region has the DNA TGCAGTGCTAGCCCCAATGAGGGTGAAAAACTGTTTTTT.